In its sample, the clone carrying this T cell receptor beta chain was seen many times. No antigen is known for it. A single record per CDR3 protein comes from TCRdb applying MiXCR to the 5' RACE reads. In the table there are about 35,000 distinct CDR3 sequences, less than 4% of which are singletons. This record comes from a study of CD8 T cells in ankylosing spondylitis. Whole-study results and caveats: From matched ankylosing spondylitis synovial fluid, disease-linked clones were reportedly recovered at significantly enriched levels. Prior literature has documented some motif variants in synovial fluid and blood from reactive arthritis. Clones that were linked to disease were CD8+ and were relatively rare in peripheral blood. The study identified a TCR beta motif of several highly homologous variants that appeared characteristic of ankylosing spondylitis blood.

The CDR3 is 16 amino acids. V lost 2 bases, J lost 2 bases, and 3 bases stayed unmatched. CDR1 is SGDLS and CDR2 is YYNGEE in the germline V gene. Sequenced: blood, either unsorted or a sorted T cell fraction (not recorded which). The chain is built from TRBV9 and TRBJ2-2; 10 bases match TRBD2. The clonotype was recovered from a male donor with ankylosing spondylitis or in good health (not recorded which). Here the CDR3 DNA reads TGTGCCAGCAGCGTTGGACTAGCGGACAACACCGGGGAGCTGTTTTTT. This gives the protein CASSVGLADNTGELFF.